This TCR beta chain was obtained from a study of cytomegalovirus exposure and HLA in healthy donors. The CDR3 contains 13 residues. CDR1 is MGHDK and CDR2 is SYGVNS in the germline V gene. Between the trimmed V and J ends, which lost 6 bases and 11 bases, there was a span of 19 bases. PCR amplification relied on 60 Vbeta primers (plus 13 Jbeta primers). TCRdb's table, derived via immunoSEQ multiplex PCR, lists solely in-frame clones and lacks some. This table holds roughly 120,000 clones, approximately 71% found once. The chain combines TRBV25-1 with TRBJ2-5, with D maybe TRBD2 (5 bases). Sequencing was carried out using PBMCs. This receptor was obtained from a man aged 40-50 years in good health and CMV-seronegative. The CDR3 loop reads CASREEWIPKQYF. CDR3 sequence (DNA): TGTGCCAGCAGGGAGGAATGGATCCCCAAGCAGTACTTC.